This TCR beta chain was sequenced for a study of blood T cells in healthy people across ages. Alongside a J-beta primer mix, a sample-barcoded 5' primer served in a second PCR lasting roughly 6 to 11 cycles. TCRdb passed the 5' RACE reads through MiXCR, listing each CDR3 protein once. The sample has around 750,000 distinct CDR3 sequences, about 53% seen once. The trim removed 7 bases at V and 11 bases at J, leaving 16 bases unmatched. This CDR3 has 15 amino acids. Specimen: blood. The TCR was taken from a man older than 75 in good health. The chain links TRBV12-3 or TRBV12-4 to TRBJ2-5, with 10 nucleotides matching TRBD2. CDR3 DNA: TGTGCCAGCACCAGGACTAGCGGTCCTGCCAATGAGCAGTACTTC. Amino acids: CASTRTSGPANEQYF.